Following are 6 T cell receptor beta chains from one sample sequenced in a study of blood T cell repertoires in COVID-19. Sequencing used immunoSEQ multiplex PCR; TCRdb keeps in-frame clones, though not all of them. Of 150,000 to 200,000 clones listed, more than 65% were seen once; the top ten hold approximately 2.5%. Sequenced input: peripheral blood. These receptors originate from a human donor with acute or convalescent COVID-19. The donor label of this sample is uncertain.

This clone has a single count. The chain is built from TRBV14 and TRBJ1-2, with D perhaps TRBD1 (6 bases). Trimming took 4 bases from V and 6 from J, leaving 12 bases between them. Germline CDR1 reads SGHDN; CDR2 reads FVKESK. The length of the CDR3 is 13 residues. CDR3 nucleotides: TGTGCCAGCAGCCCAGACAGGAAAAATGGCTACACCTTC. It encodes CASSPDRKNGYTF. Full variable domain (rest looked up from reference TRBV14 and TRBJ1-2): EAGVTQFPSHSVIEKGQTVTLRCDPISGHDNLYWYRRVMGKEIKFLLHFVKESKQDESGMPNNRFLAERTGGTYSTLKVQPAELEDSGVYFCASSPDRKNGYTFGSGTRLTVV.

The V gene is TRBV19, the J gene TRBJ1-1; a possible D gene is TRBD1 (6 bases). The V gene's germline CDR1 is LNHDA and CDR2 SQIVND (reference sequence). This CDR3 has 14 residues. V was trimmed by 4 bases and J by 5 bases, leaving 14 bases between them. The CDR3 nucleotides are TGTGCCAGTAGTAAGATAGCTGACAGGACTGAAGCTTTCTTT. Its protein is CASSKIADRTEAFF.

This chain uses TRBV10-3 with TRBJ1-1, with 9 bases that match TRBD1. Germline lookup yields CDR1 ENHRY and CDR2 SYGVKD. V was pared by 6 bases and J by 3 bases, with 8 bases of the junction left unmatched. The CDR3 sequence is 15 residues long. CDR3 sequence (DNA): TGTGCCATCAGATCACCGGGACAGGGTGACACTGAAGCTTTCTTT. This gives the protein CAIRSPGQGDTEAFF.

CDR3 sequence (DNA): TGTGCCAGCAGCTTAACGTCGGCTAGCGGGAGTTTGGTAGATACGCAGTATTTT. Its translation is CASSLTSASGSLVDTQYF. The chain joins TRBV7-3 to TRBJ2-3; 10 bases align to TRBD2. Germline CDR1 is SGHTA and CDR2 is FQGTGA. The CDR3 length is 18 residues. V lost 0 bases, J lost 5 bases, and 11 bases stayed unmatched.

The J gene is TRBJ1-3, the V gene TRBV19; D call uncertain. V dropped 6 bases and J dropped 0 bases, with 15 bases sitting between them. The CDR3 has 16 residues. Germline CDR1 is LNHDA and CDR2 is SQIVND (reference sequence). The CDR3 loop reads CASRVSGVPSGNTIYF. The CDR3 coding sequence is TGTGCCAGTAGGGTGAGCGGGGTCCCCTCTGGAAACACCATATATTTT.

This clone was counted a few times. This chain uses TRBV15 with TRBJ1-3; TRBD1 matches at 8 bases. Germline assignment: CDR1 LNHNV and CDR2 YYDKDF (reference sequence). The V segment lost 0 bases and the J segment 0 bases; nucleotides outside the gene matches: 7. The CDR3 runs to 18 residues. DNA of the CDR3: TGTGCCACCAGCAGAGACCGGGGACAGGCCCGCTCTGGAAACACCATATATTTT. The encoded protein is CATSRDRGQARSGNTIYF.